The 16 T cell receptor beta chains reported below all come from one sample, sequenced in a study of blood T cell repertoires in COVID-19. Profiled with immunoSEQ multiplex PCR; TCRdb holds only in-frame clones, not every one. The table has fewer than 350,000 clones, 88% seen once. Sequencing used PBMCs or T cells enriched from blood (not recorded which). The receptors originated from an older woman in a cohort exposed to, infected with or recovered from COVID-19 (not recorded which).

This clone was seen more than once but under ten times. The chain recombines TRBV5-6 with TRBJ1-3; 7 bases match TRBD1. Germline V CDR1 and CDR2: SGHDT, YYEEEE. V was clipped by 2 bases and J by 0 bases; unmatched bases: 5. This CDR3 is 16 amino acids long. CDR3 residues: CASSFRTGVSGNTIYF. DNA of the CDR3: TGTGCCAGCAGCTTTAGGACAGGCGTCTCTGGAAACACCATATATTTT.

V usage is TRBV19 and J usage is TRBJ2-5, with D tentatively TRBD1 (6 bases). The CDR3 has 16 residues. Germline lookup yields CDR1 LNHDA and CDR2 SQIVND (reference sequence). V gave up 10 bases and J gave up 5 bases, with 26 bases separating them. CDR3 region: CAILPPGQPRTETQYF. Written as DNA, the CDR3 is TGTGCCATCCTACCCCCGGGACAACCGAGGACGGAGACCCAGTACTTC.

The V gene is TRBV4-2, the J gene TRBJ1-4, with D unclear. The CDR3 spans 14 residues. CDR1 LGHNA and CDR2 YNFKEQ come from the germline V gene. V dropped 1 base and J dropped 7 bases, with 10 bases sitting between them. The CDR3 loop is CASSQGTDVEKLFF. The CDR3 bases are TGTGCCAGCAGCCAAGGGACTGATGTTGAAAAACTGTTTTTT.

V usage is TRBV30 and J usage is TRBJ2-1; a possible D gene is TRBD2 (5 bases). Trimming cost V 4 bases and J 5 bases, with 15 bases left between them. The CDR3 runs to 14 residues. Germline V gene sequence: CDR1 GTSNPN, CDR2 SVGIG (reference sequence). CDR3: CAWINQRLNNEQFF. In DNA form, the CDR3 reads TGTGCCTGGATTAACCAGCGGTTAAACAATGAGCAGTTCTTC.

The rearrangement joins TRBV25-1 to TRBJ2-7; weak D call: TRBD2 (7 bases). From germline, CDR1 is MGHDK and CDR2 SYGVNS. The CDR3 is 15 residues long. V was clipped by 4 bases and J by 5 bases, with 18 bases between them. CDR3 region: CASSVMGRGVNEQYF. The CDR3 nucleotides read TGTGCCAGCAGTGTGATGGGGAGGGGGGTCAACGAGCAGTACTTC.

The chain is built from TRBV18 and TRBJ2-5; no definite D call. Germline assignment: CDR1 KGHSH and CDR2 LQKENI. Trimming took 3 bases from V and 7 from J, leaving 9 bases between them. The CDR3 contains 12 residues. DNA for the CDR3: TGTGCCAGCTCACCGAGCGTGCGGACCCAGTACTTC. This codes for CASSPSVRTQYF.

The rearrangement joins TRBV2 to TRBJ1-1, with D possibly matching TRBD1 (5 bases). Trimming left V 7 bases short and J 0 bases short, with 12 bases between. Germline CDR1 SNHLY, CDR2 FYNNEI. This CDR3 comprises 14 residues. Here the CDR3 reads CASTKSGLNTEAFF. The CDR3 region has the DNA TGTGCCAGCACTAAATCAGGGCTGAACACTGAAGCTTTCTTT.

This chain connects TRBV5-1 to TRBJ1-5; 10 bases agree with TRBD1. Germline lookup yields CDR1 SGHRS and CDR2 YFSETQ. V lost 0 bases, J lost 5 bases, and 2 bases stayed unmatched. The CDR3 covers 15 residues. This CDR3 is CASSLAGQGDQPQHF. The CDR3 DNA is TGCGCCAGCAGCTTGGCCGGACAGGGGGATCAGCCCCAGCATTTT.

This rearrangement joins TRBV25-1 to TRBJ1-5, with 10 nucleotides matching TRBD1. This CDR3 spans 14 amino acids. J was trimmed by 6 bases and V by 3 bases; bases with no gene match: 2. Germline V gene sequence: CDR1 MGHDK, CDR2 SYGVNS. The chain's CDR3 is CASSETGGGQPQHF. CDR3 bases: TGTGCCAGCAGTGAGACAGGGGGCGGTCAGCCCCAGCATTTT.

The chain couples TRBV5-1 to TRBJ1-4; possibly TRBD1 for D (6 bases). This CDR3 has 14 amino acids. V lost 2 bases, J lost 8 bases, and 13 bases lay in between. Germline assignment: CDR1 SGHRS and CDR2 YFSETQ. CDR3 in amino acids: CASSFMGADEKLFF. The CDR3 DNA follows: TGCGCCAGCAGCTTCATGGGGGCGGACGAAAAACTGTTTTTT.

V and J are TRBV4-2 and TRBJ2-7, with D possibly being TRBD1 (6 bases). With 2 bases removed from V and 2 bases from J, the gap between germline ends came to 13 bases. The CDR3 is 15 amino acids. CDR1 and CDR2 from the germline V gene are LGHNA and YNFKEQ. In DNA form, the CDR3 reads TGTGCCAGCAGCCAATCTCCACAGGGACCCTACGAGCAGTACTTC. Translating it yields CASSQSPQGPYEQYF.

The rearrangement uses TRBV11-3 and TRBJ2-1, with D perhaps TRBD1 (5 bases). CDR3 length: 14 residues. Germline V gene lookup returns CDR1 SGHNT and CDR2 YENEEA. Deletions cut 5 bases from V and 8 bases from J, with 16 bases between. CDR3: CASSTRAIGDEQFF. The CDR3 DNA reads as TGTGCCAGCAGCACCCGGGCCATAGGGGATGAGCAGTTCTTC.

The chain carries TRBV2 and TRBJ1-6, with D hard to call. From germline, CDR1 is SNHLY and CDR2 FYNNEI. Trimming took off 4 bases at V and 6 bases at J, with 10 bases between the two ends. The CDR3 contains 14 residues. The CDR3 DNA follows: TGTGCCAGCAGTGCGGTGGAGTCTAATTCACCCCTCCACTTT. Protein sequence: CASSAVESNSPLHF.

The rearrangement joins TRBV30 to TRBJ2-7; 10 bases fit TRBD2. CDR3 length: 13 amino acids. The V and J ends lost 2 bases and 3 bases, in that order; junction bases with no gene match: 1. Germline assignment: CDR1 GTSNPN and CDR2 SVGIG (reference sequence). The CDR3 nucleotides are TGTGCCTGGAGTCGGACTAGCGGCTACGAGCAGTACTTC. Protein: CAWSRTSGYEQYF.

The genes are TRBV5-4 and TRBJ2-2; a possible D gene is TRBD2 (6 bases). Germline CDR1 SGHNT, CDR2 YYREEE (reference sequence). The V end lost 5 bases, the J end lost 4 bases, and 15 bases lay between the germline ends. The CDR3 is 15 residues long. DNA for the CDR3: TGTGCCAGCAGTTATGGGGTGGGAGGCACCGGGGAGCTGTTTTTT. Its translation is CASSYGVGGTGELFF.

The V call is TRBV28, the J call TRBJ1-5, with D possibly being TRBD1 (5 bases). The germline V gene has CDR1 MDHEN and CDR2 SYDVKM. The V and J ends lost 7 bases and 7 bases respectively, with 20 bases between them. CDR3 length equals 15 residues. Here the CDR3 DNA reads TGTGCCAGCATCTCGCTGGGGGGAATGGGACAGCCCCAGCATTTT. Protein sequence: CASISLGGMGQPQHF.